The 27 T cell receptor beta chains listed next were all sequenced from one sample in a study of breast tumors, draining lymph nodes, adjacent tissues. TCRdb independently ran MiXCR on the multiplex PCR reads; one entry per CDR3 protein. The sample shows 100,000 to 150,000 distinct CDR3 sequences, 20% of them seen only once. The lymph nodes were axillary draining lymph nodes from breast cancer patients. The specimen was axillary lymph node tissue. The receptors come from a female donor with breast cancer. Some clones in this sample may be carry-over from other donors' samples.

This clonotype was seen ten or more times. The gene calls are TRBV12-3 or TRBV12-4 and TRBJ2-7; 8 bases agree with TRBD2. Unmatched junction bases numbered 4, after V lost 0 bases and J lost 6 bases. The CDR3 totals 14 residues. The CDR3 loop reads CASSLAGLEGEQYF. DNA for the CDR3: TGTGCCAGCAGTTTAGCGGGACTAGAGGGCGAGCAGTACTTC.

The chain combines TRBV20-1 with TRBJ1-1; tentative D call: TRBD1 (6 bases). Germline V CDR1 and CDR2: DFQATT, SNEGSKA (reference sequence). The V and J ends lost 4 bases and 0 bases respectively, with 9 bases between them. The CDR3 sequence is 13 residues long. The CDR3 here is CSANRAMNTEAFF. CDR3 sequence (DNA): TGCAGTGCTAACAGGGCCATGAACACTGAAGCTTTCTTT.

This clonotype was detected ten times or more. The junction and the germline gene differ at one end; a read error may be behind it. The chain is built from TRBV20-1 and TRBJ2-7; 7 bases line up with TRBD1. The germline V gene has CDR1 DFQATT and CDR2 SNEGSKA (reference sequence). The CDR3 covers 14 residues. CDR3 protein: CSASEAGDRVLEHF. The CDR3 DNA follows: TGCAGTGCTAGTGAAGCCGGAGACAGGGTCTTGGAGCACTTC.

This clonotype was seen many times. The rearrangement links TRBV6-4 to TRBJ2-1; D possibly matches TRBD1 or TRBD2 (6 bases each). The CDR3 is made up of 14 amino acids. The germline V gene encodes CDR1 MRHNA and CDR2 SNTAGT. Trimming shortened V by 4 bases and J by 9 bases, and 16 bases separated the two germline ends. The chain's CDR3 is CASSVLAEGGEQFF. CDR3 nucleotide sequence: TGTGCCAGCAGTGTATTAGCGGAGGGGGGTGAGCAGTTCTTC.

This clonotype was recorded at least ten times. The CDR3 DNA reads as TGTGCCAGCAGCTTAGATTATAATTCACCCCTCCACTTT. Amino acids: CASSLDYNSPLHF. The chain links TRBV7-9 to TRBJ1-6; unclear D gene. Per germline, CDR1 SEHNR and CDR2 FQNEAQ (reference sequence). This CDR3 contains 13 residues. The ends were cut back, 1 base at V and 4 bases at J, with 2 bases in the middle.

This clonotype was picked up many times. CDR3 amino acids: CASQTLYNEQFF. The DNA of the CDR3 is TGTGCCAGCCAAACCCTATACAATGAGCAGTTCTTC. The chain links TRBV6-5 to TRBJ2-1; D unresolved. The V gene lost 8 bases and the J gene lost 4 bases, with 9 bases spanning the gap. Looked up from germline, CDR1 is MNHEY and CDR2 is SVGAGI. The CDR3 loop spans 12 amino acids.

A word on this clonotype: A much larger clonotype is one base distant, so this may be a read error. CDR3 loop: CASGSGLAGGEQFF. The CDR3 region has the DNA TGTGCCAGCGGTTCCGGACTAGCGGGGGGTGAGCAGTTCTTC. The genes are TRBV6-6 and TRBJ2-1, with 14 bases lining up with TRBD2. J lost 9 bases, V lost 8 bases, and 6 bases had no gene match. Germline loops: CDR1 MNHNY, CDR2 SVGAGI (reference sequence). The CDR3 contains 14 residues.

This clonotype was recorded a few times. This may stem from a read error, because a much larger clone lies one nucleotide away. CDR3 region: CASSSFGDRNNGQFF. The CDR3 bases are TGTGCCAGCAGCTCCTTCGGTGACAGAAACAATGGGCAGTTCTTC. The chain employs TRBV7-8 and TRBJ2-1; D perhaps matches TRBD1 (5 bases). Germline V CDR1 and CDR2: SGHVS, FQNEAQ. The CDR3 is made up of 15 amino acids.

Many counts were recorded for this clonotype. The J gene is TRBJ1-2, the V gene TRBV7-9; 11 positions agree with TRBD1. The CDR3 runs to 14 residues. V gave up 6 bases and J gave up 4 bases; unmatched junction bases: 4. Germline V lookup: CDR1 SEHNR, CDR2 FQNEAQ (reference sequence). The DNA for the CDR3 is TGTGCCAGCAGTTCGGACAGGGGGCCCTATGGCTACACCTTC. The encoded protein is CASSSDRGPYGYTF.

The chain couples TRBV20-1 to TRBJ1-1; 8 bases align to TRBD1. J was trimmed by 11 bases and V by 5 bases; bases with no gene match: 13. Germline CDR1 and CDR2: DFQATT and SNEGSKA (reference sequence). The CDR3 loop spans 13 amino acids. This CDR3 is CSAPPTQGAVAFF. CDR3 DNA sequence: TGCAGTGCTCCCCCCACCCAGGGGGCGGTTGCTTTCTTT.

As for this clonotype: A read error is possible here, since a much larger clone lies one base away. V is TRBV27 and J is TRBJ2-7; 7 positions match TRBD1. Trimming cost V 2 bases and J 2 bases; bases outside gene matches: 15. This CDR3 has 18 residues. Germline V gene data show CDR1 as MNHEY and CDR2 as SMNVEV (reference sequence). The CDR3 here is CASSLRPGTERRAYEQYF. In DNA, the CDR3 is TGTGCCAGCAGTTTACGTCCCGGGACAGAGCGCCGTGCCTACGAGCAGTACTTC.

This clonotype was recorded many times. The chain uses TRBV20-1 and TRBJ2-7, with TRBD2 matching 13 bases. V lost 3 bases and J lost 7; bases outside the gene matches: 6. The CDR3 length is 14 residues. Germline-derived CDR1 and CDR2 are DFQATT and SNEGSKA (reference sequence). CDR3 region: CSASPLAGGREQYF. In DNA form, the CDR3 reads TGCAGTGCTAGCCCACTAGCGGGAGGGCGGGAGCAGTACTTC.

V and J are TRBV27 and TRBJ2-7, with 8 bases identical to TRBD2. CDR3 length equals 11 residues. Germline CDR1 MNHEY, CDR2 SMNVEV (reference sequence). The CDR3 spells CASGTSYEQYF. The CDR3 region has the DNA TGTGCTAGCGGGACATCCTACGAGCAGTACTTC.

The table lists this clonotype with a few counts. This chain joins TRBV28 and TRBJ1-5, with D unresolved. The CDR3 totals 15 residues. V lost 4 bases and J lost 3, with 13 bases in between. Per the germline V gene, CDR1 is MDHEN and CDR2 is SYDVKM. CDR3 coding DNA: TGTGCCAGCAGTTCCTCGGCCGGCTCCAATCAGCCCCAGCATTTT. Residues: CASSSSAGSNQPQHF.

In this sample, this clonotype turned up a few times. The rearrangement links TRBV18 to TRBJ1-4; D is possibly TRBD1 (5 bases). Per germline, CDR1 KGHSH and CDR2 LQKENI. CDR3 length: 15 residues. V was shortened by 4 bases and J by 5 bases, with 14 bases between the two germline ends. The CDR3 loop reads CASSLTGQRNEKLFF. The CDR3 DNA is TGTGCCAGCTCACTCACCGGACAAAGAAATGAAAAACTGTTTTTT.

Of note for this clonotype: Being one base from a much bigger clone, this may be a read error. The CDR3 reads CAISESRGEADTQYF. The CDR3 nucleotides are TGTGCCATCAGTGAGTCGAGGGGGGAGGCAGATACGCAGTATTTT. J is TRBJ2-3 and V is TRBV10-3, with D tentatively TRBD1 or TRBD2 (6 bases each). Looked up from germline, CDR1 is ENHRY and CDR2 is SYGVKD. CDR3 size: 15 residues. V lost 0 bases and J lost 4, with 11 bases in between.

In its sample, this clonotype was seen many times. The chain combines TRBV5-6 with TRBJ2-1; the D gene is possibly TRBD2 (5 bases). Trimming left V 4 bases short and J 9 bases short, with 8 bases between. The CDR3 has 11 residues. The germline CDR1 and CDR2 sequences are SGHDT and YYEEEE. CDR3 coding DNA: TGTGCCAGCAGCGATGCGGGTGAGCAGTTCTTC. Amino acid sequence: CASSDAGEQFF. The entire variable domain, with the rest obtained from reference TRBV5-6 and TRBJ2-1, is as follows: DAGVTQSPTHLIKTRGQQVTLRCSPKSGHDTVSWYQQALGQGPQFIFQYYEEEERQRGNFPDRFSGHQFPNYSSELNVNALLLGDSALYLCASSDAGEQFFGPGTRLTVL.

The V and J genes are TRBV18 and TRBJ2-1; maybe TRBD1 (6 bases). The germline V gene encodes CDR1 KGHSH and CDR2 LQKENI. Trimming removed 6 bases at V and 1 base at J, with 13 bases between. This CDR3 is 15 amino acids long. CDR3 residues: CASSPKQGSYNEQFF. The CDR3 bases are TGTGCCAGCTCGCCGAAACAGGGATCCTACAATGAGCAGTTCTTC.

In its sample, this clonotype was seen many times. The V gene is TRBV10-1, the J gene TRBJ2-2, with 7 nucleotides matching TRBD1. The junction had 19 bases not matched to a gene; V was cut back by 2 bases and J by 4 bases. Per germline, CDR1 WNHNN and CDR2 SYGVQD (reference sequence). This CDR3 is built from 20 residues. In DNA, the CDR3 is TGCGCCAGCAGTGAGGAGAGAGGGAGTCCGGGACAGTCGGGCACCGGGGAGCTGTTTTTT. Translating it yields CASSEERGSPGQSGTGELFF.

This clonotype has at least ten counts. The chain carries TRBV9 and TRBJ2-5, with 12 nucleotides matching TRBD2. The CDR3 length is 16 residues. The trim removed 0 bases at V and 1 base at J, leaving 1 base unmatched. Germline values: CDR1 SGDLS, CDR2 YYNGEE. The CDR3 sequence is CASSVASGGAQETQYF. The CDR3 nucleotides are TGTGCCAGCAGCGTAGCTAGCGGGGGGGCCCAAGAGACCCAGTACTTC.

This clonotype was recorded many times. The gene calls are TRBV20-1 and TRBJ1-4; D gene uncertain. Looked up from germline, CDR1 is DFQATT and CDR2 is SNEGSKA (reference sequence). V shed 5 bases and J shed 0 bases, with 10 bases lying between them. The CDR3 has 14 amino acids. This CDR3 is CSALSDPTNEKLFF. In DNA, the CDR3 is TGCAGTGCTCTCTCAGACCCAACTAATGAAAAACTGTTTTTT.

This clonotype was picked up many times. This chain uses TRBV2 with TRBJ2-3, with D possibly called TRBD1 or TRBD2 (5 bases each). Between the trimmed V and J ends, which lost 0 bases and 1 base, there was a span of 11 bases. The CDR3 is 16 amino acids. The germline V gene has CDR1 SNHLY and CDR2 FYNNEI. CDR3 DNA: TGTGCCAGCAGTGAAGCGGCAGGGAGTCGCACAGATACGCAGTATTTT. Its protein is CASSEAAGSRTDTQYF.

This clonotype has ten or more counts. This rearrangement joins TRBV9 to TRBJ2-1; 14 nucleotides match TRBD2. CDR1 and CDR2 from the germline V gene are SGDLS and YYNGEE. The CDR3 is 17 amino acids. The J segment lost 9 bases and the V segment lost 3 bases, leaving 11 bases of the junction unmatched. The CDR3 loop reads CASSGWTSGGFDREQFF. The CDR3 region has the DNA TGTGCCAGCAGCGGATGGACTAGCGGGGGGTTCGACCGTGAGCAGTTCTTC.

This clonotype was recorded many times. The gene calls are TRBV7-2 and TRBJ2-7; 11 bases are shared with TRBD2. The CDR3 extends over 14 amino acids. J was trimmed by 2 bases and V by 5 bases; bases with no gene match: 2. Germline CDR1 reads SGHTA; CDR2 reads FQGNSA. The chain's CDR3 is CASSLSGRAYEQYF. CDR3 nucleotides: TGTGCCAGCAGCCTTAGCGGGAGGGCCTACGAGCAGTACTTC. Complete variable domain (other parts from reference TRBV7-2 and TRBJ2-7): GAGVSQSPSNKVTEKGKDVELRCDPISGHTALYWYRQSLGQGLEFLIYFQGNSAPDKSGLPSDRFSAERTGGSVSTLTIQRTQQEDSAVYLCASSLSGRAYEQYFGPGTRLTVT.

The table lists this clonotype with many counts. The rearrangement joins TRBV3-1 to TRBJ1-2; D remains unclear. The germline V and J ends were trimmed by 5 bases and 2 bases, with 12 bases remaining between them. Germline V gene sequence: CDR1 LGHDT, CDR2 YNNKEL (reference sequence). CDR3 length: 14 residues. This chain's CDR3 is CASSGGNLNYGYTF. DNA of the CDR3: TGTGCCAGCAGCGGTGGAAACTTAAACTATGGCTACACCTTC.

This clonotype was detected many times. The CDR3 DNA reads TGTGCCAGCAGCCCTTTTGCGGGAGTGGAAGAGACCCAGTACTTC. This codes for CASSPFAGVEETQYF. The rearrangement links TRBV7-9 to TRBJ2-5; 7 bases are shared with TRBD2. The CDR3 covers 15 residues. J lost 3 bases, V lost 5 bases, and 9 bases had no gene match. Per the germline V gene, CDR1 is SEHNR and CDR2 is FQNEAQ (reference sequence).

This clonotype was counted many times. The rearrangement links TRBV5-1 to TRBJ2-7; 7 bases align to TRBD1. The CDR3 has 16 amino acids. Losses at the gene ends were 1 base for V and 3 bases for J; bases not matched to a gene: 10. Germline V CDR1 and CDR2: SGHRS, YFSETQ. In DNA, the CDR3 is TGCGCCAGCAGCTTGAGTGCCGGGACAGCCCACTACGAGCAGTACTTC. Amino acids: CASSLSAGTAHYEQYF.